This T cell receptor beta chain emerged from a study of Graves' ophthalmopathy and Graves' hyperthyroidism (dated by TCRdb to 2016 to 2019). About the investigation overall: Peripheral blood was collected before any treatment was given, at the time of initial diagnosis. After sampling, hyperthyroidism patients received methimazole starting at 30 mg daily, and ophthalmopathy patients received high-dose intravenous methylprednisolone. To tell Graves' ophthalmopathy apart from Graves' hyperthyroidism, and to predict which patients would progress to ophthalmopathy, the study relied on TCR beta repertoire signatures. In total, over 130 blood samples were TCR-sequenced: around 42 ophthalmopathy, some 80 hyperthyroidism and about 17 hyperthyroidism-to-ophthalmopathy patients. To explore V-J signatures distinguishing ophthalmopathy from hyperthyroidism, a discovery set of around 97 patients (fewer than 45 ophthalmopathy, over 55 stable hyperthyroidism) was enrolled. T-cell repertoires of thyroid tissue and blood were compared in five or six hyperthyroidism patients. An independent validation cohort was composed of about 20 hyperthyroidism patients and 17 patients who later progressed from hyperthyroidism to ophthalmopathy. Overall study outcomes, separate from this receptor: In cross-validation, the 13-signature model distinguished ophthalmopathy from stable hyperthyroidism with almost 90% sensitivity and around 81% specificity, and in the test set the corresponding values were approximately 80% and 68%. In validation, the model predicted ophthalmopathy progression with more than 70% sensitivity and about 73% specificity; 12 predicted patients were CT-confirmed with GO in a median of 6.5 months. Most expanded thyroid clonotypes with frequency above 0.001 were also detected in blood, suggesting blood repertoires may reflect the thyroid immune response. No statistical method was used to predetermine the sample size, and group allocation was not hidden from the investigators.

A few counts support this clonotype. Its recognized antigen is unknown. Base qualities were left out, and no much larger clone turns up one base away. The ophthalmopathy patients had moderately to severely active disease, with a Clinical Activity Score of 3 or higher, a NOSPECS grade of 4 or higher, and a disease duration of less than 3 months. Patients with other autoimmune diseases, uncontrolled infections, pregnancy or lactation were excluded. Diagnosis was based on clinical symptoms, serum thyroxine, TRAb, thyroid ultrasound and orbital computed tomography. Using Ficoll-Paque density gradient centrifugation, PBMCs were isolated from 9 to 10 ml of fresh peripheral blood. Total RNA was extracted with Trizol reagent and quality-checked on an Agilent 2100 Bioanalyzer. For repertoire sequencing, TCR beta CDR3 regions were amplified from RNA transcripts. The first round of RT-PCR was done with HTBI primers and the Qiagen OneStep RT-PCR kit, and was followed by a second round of multiplex PCR, then size selection and purification. Libraries were sequenced on an Illumina HiSeq2000 using paired-end 100 bp reads. The original pipeline was this. SOAPnuke was used to process the reads, removing any read that contained adapters or uncalled bases, had a mean Phred below 15, or lacked an exact match to the constant primer or identifier. COPE v1.2.5 was used to merge the high-quality paired reads. Unique nucleotide sequences were defined as clonotypes and aligned to IMGT TRB V, D and J references using MiTCR v1.1. The analysis was limited to V-J combinations with a frequency above 0.0001, which together covered over 99% of the repertoires. A TCR clonal expansion and chaos score per V-J combination was defined as the ratio of F50 clonal expansion to chaos observed in the TCRdist matrix. Features were reduced by Welch's t-statistics and random forest to around 14 V-J combinations, which fed a naive Bayes classifier. The similarity between thyroid and blood repertoires was quantified using the Morisita-Horn index. In TCRdb, the public reads were trimmed at Q25 with fastp and aligned with MiXCR, with productive beta chains retained. Each CDR3 protein appears once, grouped with its most common genes and DNA. TCRdb's processing, not the study's, gives the V and J calls here. The table for this sample lists hundreds of thousands of distinct CDR3 sequences; 35% to 50% of them were counted only once. The ten top clones hold approximately 43% of the sample.

From a lookup of the germline V gene, CDR1 and CDR2 are SNHLY and FYNNEI. From cysteine to phenylalanine, the CDR3 is 16 amino acids long. The DNA shown is the 48-base CDR3, in frame from base 1. The V and J ends are trimmed by 4 bases and 5 bases, leaving 20 bases between them. Sequenced material: peripheral blood. The chain uses TRBV2 and TRBJ2-5; 5 matching bases give a weak D call of TRBD2. This sequence originates from an adult man with Graves' ophthalmopathy. The DNA sequence follows: TGTGCCAGCAGTGTACGTCGTCAGAGCTCGGGGGAGACCCAGTACTTC. This sequence encodes CASSVRRQSSGETQYF.